The 18 T cell receptor beta chains reported below all come from one sample, sequenced in a study of T cell responses to AZD1222 COVID-19 vaccine. The protocol was immunoSEQ multiplex PCR, while the TCRdb copy is restricted to in-frame clones and leaves out a portion. The sample has around 160,000 clones, around nine tenths seen once; the top ten hold 5.2%. Here the sequenced sample was peripheral blood, taken on day 0 of AZD1222 vaccination. These receptors came from an adult in good health.

The genes are TRBV5-4 and TRBJ2-3, with D perhaps matching TRBD1 (6 bases). With 4 bases removed from V and 5 bases from J, the gap between germline ends came to 20 bases. The germline gives CDR1 SGHNT, CDR2 YYREEE (reference sequence). The CDR3 runs 16 residues. The CDR3 nucleotides are TGTGCCAGCAGCCCAAACCGGGACCCACAGGGAGATACGCAGTATTTT. It encodes CASSPNRDPQGDTQYF.

This chain links TRBV2 with TRBJ1-2, with D perhaps matching TRBD1 (6 bases). Trimming shortened V by 4 bases and J by 4 bases, and 16 bases separated the two germline ends. CDR1 SNHLY and CDR2 FYNNEI come from the germline V gene. The CDR3 covers 15 residues. In DNA, the CDR3 is TGTGCCAGCAGTGGTGGAGGACAGACCCTCTATGGCTACACCTTC. Its translation: CASSGGGQTLYGYTF. The whole variable domain, remainder taken from reference TRBV2 and TRBJ1-2, is EPEVTQTPSHQVTQMGQEVILRCVPISNHLYFYWYRQILGQKVEFLVSFYNNEISEKSEIFDDQFSVERPDGSNFTLKIRSTKLEDSAMYFCASSGGGQTLYGYTFGSGTRLTVV.

This sequence joins TRBV7-3 and TRBJ2-1, with D hard to call. V lost 1 base and J 6 bases, leaving 4 bases between the germline ends. Germline CDR1 reads SGHTA; CDR2 reads FQGTGA. This CDR3 has 12 residues. The CDR3 is CASSLNRNEQFF. Here the CDR3 DNA reads TGTGCCAGCAGCTTAAACCGCAATGAGCAGTTCTTC.

V usage is TRBV5-1 and J usage is TRBJ2-1; 7 bases fit TRBD1. The V and J ends lost 4 bases and 6 bases, in that order; junction bases with no gene match: 10. The germline CDR1 and CDR2 sequences are SGHRS and YFSETQ. The CDR3 runs 15 residues. DNA of the CDR3: TGCGCCAGCAGCCTAGGACAGGTCCCTTTCAATGAGCAGTTCTTC. Residues: CASSLGQVPFNEQFF.

The J gene is TRBJ2-1, the V gene TRBV20-1; no firm D call. The CDR3 is 11 residues long. Germline V gives CDR1 DFQATT, CDR2 SNEGSKA (reference sequence). Trimming removed 3 bases from V and 7 bases from J, with 7 bases in between. For the CDR3, the DNA is TGCAGTGCTAGCAAAGCAAATGAGCAGTTCTTC. Amino acid sequence: CSASKANEQFF.

The J gene is TRBJ1-4, the V gene TRBV5-1; no firm D call. CDR3 length: 15 amino acids. In germline, CDR1 is SGHRS, CDR2 YFSETQ. Trimming pared 4 bases from V and 5 bases from J, leaving 15 bases between. Written as DNA, the CDR3 is TGCGCCAGCAGCCCCCGGATAGAGTCAAATGAAAAACTGTTTTTT. It specifies CASSPRIESNEKLFF.

The chain joins TRBV11-1 to TRBJ2-7; D ambiguous. The CDR3 loop spans 12 amino acids. Trimming cost V 5 bases and J 7 bases, with 12 bases left between them. Germline V lookup: CDR1 SGHAT, CDR2 FQDESV (reference sequence). The CDR3 spells CASSQSAREQYF. CDR3 bases: TGTGCCAGCAGCCAGAGCGCCCGGGAGCAGTACTTC. The full variable domain, rest sourced from reference TRBV11-1 and TRBJ2-7, is EAEVAQSPRYKITEKSQAVAFWCDPISGHATLYWYRQILGQGPELLVQFQDESVVDDSQLPKDRFSAERLKGVDSTLKIQPAELGDSAMYLCASSQSAREQYFGPGTRLTVT.

This chain links TRBV5-1 with TRBJ1-1; the D gene is possibly TRBD1 (5 bases). The CDR3 runs to 13 residues. CDR1 SGHRS and CDR2 YFSETQ come from the germline V gene. Trimming removed 2 bases at V and 3 bases at J, with 8 bases between. The CDR3 DNA sequence: TGCGCCAGCAGCTTCGGGGGTGACACTGAAGCTTTCTTT. As protein: CASSFGGDTEAFF.

This chain links TRBV3-1 (or the pseudogene TRBV3-2) with TRBJ2-1; D uncertain. The CDR3 has 15 residues. With 2 bases removed from V and 2 bases from J, the gap between germline ends came to 10 bases. CDR1 is LGHDT, CDR2 YNNKEL, per germline (reference sequence). Written as DNA, the CDR3 is TGTGCCAGCAGCCAAACGAGCAGAACCTACAATGAGCAGTTCTTC. Translated, it gives CASSQTSRTYNEQFF.

The rearrangement uses TRBV7-2 and TRBJ1-3, with no clear D. CDR3 length: 16 residues. Germline V gene lookup returns CDR1 SGHTA and CDR2 FQGNSA. V was clipped by 5 bases and J by 0 bases, with 14 bases between them. The CDR3 sequence is CASSRVGRSSGNTIYF. CDR3 in DNA: TGTGCCAGCAGCCGGGTGGGAAGGAGCTCTGGAAACACCATATATTTT.

This clone was observed a few times. This rearrangement joins TRBV18 to TRBJ2-7; D gene uncertain. This CDR3 contains 14 residues. Germline CDR1 KGHSH, CDR2 LQKENI. Deletions cut 2 bases from V and 2 bases from J, with 10 bases between. Here the CDR3 reads CASSPDNRAYEQYF. The CDR3 DNA follows: TGTGCCAGCTCACCAGATAACAGAGCCTACGAGCAGTACTTC.

This chain joins TRBV11-2 and TRBJ2-7; possibly TRBD1 or TRBD2 for D (5 bases each). There are 13 residues in the CDR3. Germline V gives CDR1 SGHAT, CDR2 FQNNGV. With 5 bases removed from V and 3 bases from J, the gap between germline ends came to 11 bases. CDR3 in amino acids: CASSHGTVYEQYF. CDR3 DNA sequence: TGTGCCAGCAGCCATGGGACCGTCTACGAGCAGTACTTC.

The sample holds one count of this clone. The V and J genes are TRBV10-2 and TRBJ1-2, with a tentative D call TRBD1 (6 bases). V gave up 5 bases and J gave up 2 bases, with 18 bases separating them. CDR1 and CDR2 (germline): WSHSY, SAAADI. The CDR3 has 16 amino acids. CDR3 region: CASSSPRDTRNYGYTF. The CDR3 DNA follows: TGCGCCAGCAGTAGCCCCCGGGACACAAGAAACTATGGCTACACCTTC.

The rearrangement links TRBV6-5 to TRBJ2-7; D remains ambiguous. The CDR3 is 13 amino acids. CDR1 and CDR2 from the germline V gene are MNHEY and SVGAGI. Trimming took off 8 bases at V and 0 bases at J, with 11 bases between the two ends. CDR3 amino acids: CASFIANSYEQYF. In nucleotides, the CDR3 is TGTGCCAGCTTCATAGCAAACTCCTACGAGCAGTACTTC.

The chain has TRBV5-4 and TRBJ2-7; D remains ambiguous. Germline V gene data show CDR1 as SGHNT and CDR2 as YYREEE (reference sequence). The CDR3 consists of 14 residues. Trimming pared 1 base from V and 2 bases from J, leaving 10 bases between. DNA of the CDR3: TGTGCCAGCAGCTTGCACGCCAGTCCCTACGAGCAGTACTTC. Its translation is CASSLHASPYEQYF.

The chain combines TRBV7-2 with TRBJ2-5, with 7 bases identical to TRBD1. CDR3 length equals 16 residues. Germline V gene sequence: CDR1 SGHTA, CDR2 FQGNSA. Trimming at V came to 1 base and at J to 5 bases, leaving 10 bases not matched to a gene. Written as DNA, the CDR3 is TGTGCCAGCAGCTTAGGAGTACAGGGGATGTTTGAGACCCAGTACTTC. Its protein product is CASSLGVQGMFETQYF.

This sequence joins TRBV4-1 and TRBJ2-7; tentative D call: TRBD1 (6 bases). Trimming removed 6 bases at V and 4 bases at J, with 10 bases between. Germline assignment: CDR1 MGHRA and CDR2 YSYEKL. CDR3 length equals 12 residues. The CDR3 sequence is CASRKGVYEQYF. In DNA form, the CDR3 reads TGCGCCAGCAGAAAGGGGGTGTACGAGCAGTACTTC.

The J gene is TRBJ1-1, the V gene TRBV4-1; unclear D gene. From germline, CDR1 is MGHRA and CDR2 YSYEKL. This CDR3 is 16 amino acids long. The V gene lost 0 bases and the J gene lost 0 bases, with 11 bases spanning the gap. The CDR3 DNA follows: TGCGCCAGCAGCCAAGATGGTTTCCGGATGAACACTGAAGCTTTCTTT. Translated: CASSQDGFRMNTEAFF.